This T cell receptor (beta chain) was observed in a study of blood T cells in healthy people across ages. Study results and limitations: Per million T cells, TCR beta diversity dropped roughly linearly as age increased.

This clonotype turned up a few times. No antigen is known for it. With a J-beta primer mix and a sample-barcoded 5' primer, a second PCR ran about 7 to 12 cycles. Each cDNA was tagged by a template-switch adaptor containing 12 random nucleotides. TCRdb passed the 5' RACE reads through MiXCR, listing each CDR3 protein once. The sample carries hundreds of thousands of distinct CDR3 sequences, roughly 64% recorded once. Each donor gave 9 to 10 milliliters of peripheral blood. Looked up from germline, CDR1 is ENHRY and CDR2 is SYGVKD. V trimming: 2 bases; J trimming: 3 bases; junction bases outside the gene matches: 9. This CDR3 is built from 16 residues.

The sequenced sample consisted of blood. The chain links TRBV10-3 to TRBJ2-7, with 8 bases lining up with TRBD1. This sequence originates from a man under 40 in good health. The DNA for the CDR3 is TGTGCCATCAGTGAGACCTCAGGGGGCTTCGGCTACGAGCAGTACTTC. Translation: CAISETSGGFGYEQYF.